The TCR beta chain described here comes from a study of cytomegalovirus exposure and HLA in healthy donors. Study-wide results and limits: Immune exposure information available was restricted to CMV serostatus.

To note about this clone: Its target is unknown.

Primers: 60 Vbeta forward and 13 Jbeta reverse. Profiled with immunoSEQ multiplex PCR; TCRdb holds only in-frame clones, not every one. The data contain approximately 190,000 clones, approximately 78% of them singletons. CDR1 is SGDLS and CDR2 is YYNGEE in the germline V gene. The V end was cut by 4 bases, the J end by 6 bases, with 14 bases between. The CDR3 length is 13 residues. The clonotype comes from a woman under 30 in good health and CMV-seronegative. V gene TRBV9 combines with J gene TRBJ2-7; D is undetermined. Sequencing was performed on PBMCs. The CDR3 region has the DNA TGTGCCAGCAGCCAAACCTCTGCTAGCGAGCAGTACTTC. It translates to CASSQTSASEQYF.